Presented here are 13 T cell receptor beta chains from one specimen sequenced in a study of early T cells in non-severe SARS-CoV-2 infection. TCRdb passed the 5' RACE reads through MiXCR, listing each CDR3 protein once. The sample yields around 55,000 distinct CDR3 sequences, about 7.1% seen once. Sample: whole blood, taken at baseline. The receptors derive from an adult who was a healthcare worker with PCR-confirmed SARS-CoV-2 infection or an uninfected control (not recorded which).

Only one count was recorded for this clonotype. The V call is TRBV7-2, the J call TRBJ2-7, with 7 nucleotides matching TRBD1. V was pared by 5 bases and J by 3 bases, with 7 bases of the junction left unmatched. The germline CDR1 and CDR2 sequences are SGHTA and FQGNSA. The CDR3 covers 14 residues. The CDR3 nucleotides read TGTGCCAGCAGCCCGGGGACAGTCTACTACGAGCAGTACTTC. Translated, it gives CASSPGTVYYEQYF.

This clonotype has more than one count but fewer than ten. CDR3 bases: TGTGCCAGCAGCTTTGCGGGTCGTACTTACGAGCAGTACTTC. The encoded protein is CASSFAGRTYEQYF. The chain is built from TRBV7-2 and TRBJ2-7, with D possibly TRBD2 on 5 matching bases. The CDR3 has 14 residues. Trimming pared 3 bases from V and 4 bases from J, leaving 13 bases between. Germline CDR1 and CDR2: SGHTA and FQGNSA.

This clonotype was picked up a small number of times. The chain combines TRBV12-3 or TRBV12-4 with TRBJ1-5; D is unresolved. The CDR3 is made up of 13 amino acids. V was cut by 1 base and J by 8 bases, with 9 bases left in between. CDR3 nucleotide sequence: TGTGCCAGCAGTTTAGGGAGCTGGAAGCCCCAGCATTTT. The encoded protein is CASSLGSWKPQHF.

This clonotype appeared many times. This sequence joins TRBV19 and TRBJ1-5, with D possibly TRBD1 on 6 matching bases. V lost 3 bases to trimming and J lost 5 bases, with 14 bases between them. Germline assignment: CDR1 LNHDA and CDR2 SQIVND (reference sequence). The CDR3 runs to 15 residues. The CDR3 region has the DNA TGTGCCAGTAGTATGGTAGGGGGATCTGATCAGCCCCAGCATTTT. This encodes CASSMVGGSDQPQHF.

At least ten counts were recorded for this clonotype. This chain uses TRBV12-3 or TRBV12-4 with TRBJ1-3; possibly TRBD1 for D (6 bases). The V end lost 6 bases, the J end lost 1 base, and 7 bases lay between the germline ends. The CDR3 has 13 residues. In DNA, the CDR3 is TGTGCCAGCAGACAGGGTTCTGGAAACACCATATATTTT. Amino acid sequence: CASRQGSGNTIYF.

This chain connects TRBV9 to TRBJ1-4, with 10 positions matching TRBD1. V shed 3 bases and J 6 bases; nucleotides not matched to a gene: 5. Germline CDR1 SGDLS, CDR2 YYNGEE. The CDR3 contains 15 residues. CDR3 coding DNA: TGTGCCAGCAGCGGTGGACAGGGGGAGGATGAAAAACTGTTTTTT. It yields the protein CASSGGQGEDEKLFF.

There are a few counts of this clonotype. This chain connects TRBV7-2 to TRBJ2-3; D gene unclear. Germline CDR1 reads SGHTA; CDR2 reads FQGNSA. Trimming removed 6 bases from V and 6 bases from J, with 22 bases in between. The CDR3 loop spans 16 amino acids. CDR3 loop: CASSPTGAGGEDTQYF. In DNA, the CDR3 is TGTGCCAGCAGTCCCACCGGAGCTGGTGGCGAGGATACGCAGTATTTT. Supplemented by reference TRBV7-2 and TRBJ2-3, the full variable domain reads GAGVSQSPSNKVTEKGKDVELRCDPISGHTALYWYRQSLGQGLEFLIYFQGNSAPDKSGLPSDRFSAERTGGSVSTLTIQRTQQEDSAVYLCASSPTGAGGEDTQYFGPGTRLTVL.

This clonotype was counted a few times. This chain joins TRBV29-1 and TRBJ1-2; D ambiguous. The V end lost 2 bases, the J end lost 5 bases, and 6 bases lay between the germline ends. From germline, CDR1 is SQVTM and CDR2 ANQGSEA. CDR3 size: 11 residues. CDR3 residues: CSVERKYGYTF. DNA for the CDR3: TGCAGCGTTGAAAGGAAATATGGCTACACCTTC.

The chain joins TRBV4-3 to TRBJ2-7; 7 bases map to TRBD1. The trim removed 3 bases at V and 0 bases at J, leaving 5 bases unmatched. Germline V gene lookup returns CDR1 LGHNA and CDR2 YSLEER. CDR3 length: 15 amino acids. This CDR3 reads CASSHGTAVSYEQYF. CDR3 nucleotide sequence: TGCGCCAGCAGCCACGGGACAGCCGTCTCCTACGAGCAGTACTTC.

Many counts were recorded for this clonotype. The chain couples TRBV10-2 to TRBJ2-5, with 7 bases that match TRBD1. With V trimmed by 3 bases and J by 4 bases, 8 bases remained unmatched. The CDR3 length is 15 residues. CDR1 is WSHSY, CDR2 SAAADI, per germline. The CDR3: CASSDRQGHGETQYF. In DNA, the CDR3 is TGCGCCAGCAGTGACAGACAGGGTCATGGAGAGACCCAGTACTTC.

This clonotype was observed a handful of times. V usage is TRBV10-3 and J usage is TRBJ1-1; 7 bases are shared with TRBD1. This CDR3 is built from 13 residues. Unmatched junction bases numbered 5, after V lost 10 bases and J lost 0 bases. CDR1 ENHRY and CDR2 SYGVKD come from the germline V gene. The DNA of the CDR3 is TGTGCCAGCACGGGACAGCTGAACACTGAAGCTTTCTTT. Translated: CASTGQLNTEAFF.

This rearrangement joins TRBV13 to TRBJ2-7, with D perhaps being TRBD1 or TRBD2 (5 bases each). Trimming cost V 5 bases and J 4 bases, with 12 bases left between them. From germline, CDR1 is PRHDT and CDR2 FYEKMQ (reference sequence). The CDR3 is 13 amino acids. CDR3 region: CASSHRGFYEQYF. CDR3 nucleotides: TGTGCCAGCAGCCACCGGGGCTTTTACGAGCAGTACTTC. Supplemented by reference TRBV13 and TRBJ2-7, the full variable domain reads AAGVIQSPRHLIKEKRETATLKCYPIPRHDTVYWYQQGPGQDPQFLISFYEKMQSDKGSIPDRFSAQQFSDYHSELNMSSLELGDSALYFCASSHRGFYEQYFGPGTRLTVT.

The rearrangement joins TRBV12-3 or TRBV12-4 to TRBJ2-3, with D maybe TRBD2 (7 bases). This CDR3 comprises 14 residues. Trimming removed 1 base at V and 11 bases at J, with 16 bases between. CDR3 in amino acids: CASSLDGGAFGQYF. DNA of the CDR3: TGTGCCAGCAGTTTAGATGGGGGGGCGTTTGGGCAGTATTTT.